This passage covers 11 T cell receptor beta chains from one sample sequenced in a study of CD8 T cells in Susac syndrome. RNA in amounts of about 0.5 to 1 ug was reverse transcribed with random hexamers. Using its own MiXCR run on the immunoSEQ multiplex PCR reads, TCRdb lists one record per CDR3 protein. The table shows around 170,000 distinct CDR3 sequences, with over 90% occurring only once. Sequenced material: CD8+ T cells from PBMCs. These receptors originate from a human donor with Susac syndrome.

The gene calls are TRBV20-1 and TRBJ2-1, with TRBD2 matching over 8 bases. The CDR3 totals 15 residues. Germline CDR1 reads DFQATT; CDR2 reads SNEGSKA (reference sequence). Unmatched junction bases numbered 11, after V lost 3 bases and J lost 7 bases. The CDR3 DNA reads TGCAGTGCTAGGTCATTAGCGGGAAGTGAAAATGAGCAGTTCTTC. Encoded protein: CSARSLAGSENEQFF.

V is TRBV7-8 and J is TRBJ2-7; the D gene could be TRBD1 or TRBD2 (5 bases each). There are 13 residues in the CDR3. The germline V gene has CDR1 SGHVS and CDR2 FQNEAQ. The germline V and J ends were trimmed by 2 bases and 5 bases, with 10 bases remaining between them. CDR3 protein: CASSLPGRDEQYF. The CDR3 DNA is TGTGCCAGCAGCTTACCAGGGCGGGACGAGCAGTACTTC.

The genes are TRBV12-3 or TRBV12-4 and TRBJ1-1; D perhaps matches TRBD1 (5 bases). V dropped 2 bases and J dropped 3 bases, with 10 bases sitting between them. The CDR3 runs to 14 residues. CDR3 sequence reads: CASSLMGGHTEAFF. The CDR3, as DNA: TGTGCCAGCAGTTTAATGGGGGGTCACACTGAAGCTTTCTTT.

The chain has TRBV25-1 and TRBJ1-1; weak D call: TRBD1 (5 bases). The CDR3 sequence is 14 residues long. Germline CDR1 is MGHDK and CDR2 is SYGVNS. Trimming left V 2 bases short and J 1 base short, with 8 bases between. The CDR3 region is CASSEQGRNTEAFF. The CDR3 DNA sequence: TGTGCCAGCAGTGAACAGGGTAGGAACACTGAAGCTTTCTTT.

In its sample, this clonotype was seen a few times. This CDR3 is CASSLAGNYNEQFF. DNA of the CDR3: TGTGCCAGCAGTTTAGCGGGGAACTACAATGAGCAGTTCTTC. The chain joins TRBV27 to TRBJ2-1; a weak D match, TRBD2 (6 bases). This CDR3 comprises 14 residues. V was cut by 2 bases and J by 3 bases, with 8 bases left in between. Looked up from germline, CDR1 is MNHEY and CDR2 is SMNVEV (reference sequence).

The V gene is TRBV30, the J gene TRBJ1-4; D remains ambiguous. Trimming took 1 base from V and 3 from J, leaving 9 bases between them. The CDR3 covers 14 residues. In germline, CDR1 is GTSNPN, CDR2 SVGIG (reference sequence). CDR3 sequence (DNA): TGTGCCTGGAGTGAAAAAGGGTCTAATGAAAAACTGTTTTTT. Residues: CAWSEKGSNEKLFF.

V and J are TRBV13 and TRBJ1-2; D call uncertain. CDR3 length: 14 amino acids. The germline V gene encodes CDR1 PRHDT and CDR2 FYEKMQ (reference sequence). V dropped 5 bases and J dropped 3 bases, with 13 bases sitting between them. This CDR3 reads CASSGVGSYYGYTF. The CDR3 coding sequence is TGTGCCAGCAGCGGGGTGGGGAGCTACTATGGCTACACCTTC.

The CDR3 protein is CASRPGTSGDDNEQFF. CDR3 in DNA: TGTGCCAGCAGGCCCGGGACTAGCGGGGACGACAATGAGCAGTTCTTC. The J gene is TRBJ2-1, the V gene TRBV7-3; 13 bases are a match to TRBD2. The germline gives CDR1 SGHTA, CDR2 FQGTGA. V gave up 6 bases and J gave up 5 bases; unmatched junction bases: 7. This CDR3 comprises 16 residues.

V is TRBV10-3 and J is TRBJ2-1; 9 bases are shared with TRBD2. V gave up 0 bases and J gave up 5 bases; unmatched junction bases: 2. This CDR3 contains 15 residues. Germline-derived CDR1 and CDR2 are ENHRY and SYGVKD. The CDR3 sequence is CAISESSSGDNEQFF. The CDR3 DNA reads TGTGCCATCAGTGAGTCATCTAGCGGGGACAATGAGCAGTTCTTC.

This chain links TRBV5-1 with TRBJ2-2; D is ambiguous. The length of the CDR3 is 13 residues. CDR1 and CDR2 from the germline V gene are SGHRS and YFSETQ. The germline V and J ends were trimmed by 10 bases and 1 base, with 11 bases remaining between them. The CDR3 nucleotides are TGCGCCTCCTGGGGAAAGAACACCGGGGAGCTGTTTTTT. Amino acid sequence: CASWGKNTGELFF. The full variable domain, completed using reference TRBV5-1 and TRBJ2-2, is KAGVTQTPRYLIKTRGQQVTLSCSPISGHRSVSWYQQTPGQGLQFLFEYFSETQRNKGNFPGRFSGRQFSNSRSEMNVSTLELGDSALYLCASWGKNTGELFFGEGSRLTVL.

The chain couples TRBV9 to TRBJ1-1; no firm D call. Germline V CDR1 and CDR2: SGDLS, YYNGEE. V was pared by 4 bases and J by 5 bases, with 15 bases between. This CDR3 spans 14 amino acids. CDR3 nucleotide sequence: TGTGCCAGCAGCACCGGCTCAGGCTGGACTGAAGCTTTCTTT. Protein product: CASSTGSGWTEAFF. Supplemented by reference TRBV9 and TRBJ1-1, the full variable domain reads DSGVTQTPKHLITATGQRVTLRCSPRSGDLSVYWYQQSLDQGLQFLIQYYNGEERAKGNILERFSAQQFPDLHSELNLSSLELGDSALYFCASSTGSGWTEAFFGQGTRLTVV.